The 22 T cell receptor beta chains listed next were all sequenced from one sample in a study of Ad26.COV2.S vaccination and SARS-CoV-2 variants. Treatment described: approximately 18 received Ad26.COV2.S at low or high dose, single or two shots; about 5 received placebo; per-sample allocation not given. Samples analyzed were those drawn on day 63 after the first vaccine or placebo injection. Measured with immunoSEQ multiplex PCR; TCRdb has only the in-frame clones, and not every one. The sample contains 410,000 or so clones, about nine tenths of which appear only once. Sequencing was performed on peripheral blood, taken in a trial of Ad26.COV2.S vaccine versus placebo. The receptors were gathered from a person aged 18-65 years who received the Ad26.COV2.S COVID-19 vaccine or a placebo.

The chain recombines TRBV24-1 with TRBJ2-2; 9 nucleotides match TRBD2. V shed 0 bases and J 7 bases; nucleotides not matched to a gene: 5. The CDR3 has 16 residues. Germline-derived CDR1 and CDR2 are KGHDR and SFDVKD. The CDR3 region is CATSDLPSGKGGELFF. The CDR3 region has the DNA TGTGCCACCAGTGATTTGCCTAGCGGGAAAGGCGGGGAGCTGTTTTTT.

The V gene is TRBV6-2 or TRBV6-3, the J gene TRBJ2-7, with TRBD2 matching 7 bases. Losses at the gene ends were 5 bases for V and 8 bases for J; bases not matched to a gene: 3. This CDR3 comprises 11 residues. Looked up from germline, CDR1 is MNHEY and CDR2 is SVGEGT. This chain's CDR3 is CASSTSEKQYF. Written as DNA, the CDR3 is TGTGCCAGCAGTACTAGCGAGAAGCAGTACTTC.

The genes are TRBV5-1 and TRBJ2-7; D gene ambiguous. Germline CDR1 and CDR2: SGHRS and YFSETQ. Trimming took off 0 bases at V and 5 bases at J, with 12 bases between the two ends. This CDR3 is built from 14 residues. The CDR3 sequence: CASSLGIGVNEQYF. The CDR3 DNA sequence: TGCGCCAGCAGCTTGGGTATTGGGGTTAACGAGCAGTACTTC.

This clone was seen only once. V usage is TRBV3-1 (or the pseudogene TRBV3-2) and J usage is TRBJ2-7; D possibly uses TRBD1 or TRBD2 (6 bases each). The CDR3 extends over 17 amino acids. Trimming stripped 3 bases from V and 3 bases from J, with 21 bases between. Germline assignment: CDR1 LGHDT and CDR2 YNNKEL (reference sequence). The CDR3 region is CASSQGGSRAPGYEQYF. The CDR3 DNA is TGTGCCAGCAGCCAGGGGGGCAGTAGGGCCCCTGGCTACGAGCAGTACTTC.

Concerning this clone: This sample includes further DNA sequences coding for the same CDR3. The chain is built from TRBV7-9 and TRBJ2-7; D is perhaps TRBD2 (7 bases). The CDR3 consists of 15 residues. Trimming shortened V by 1 base and J by 1 base, and 11 bases separated the two germline ends. In germline, CDR1 is SEHNR, CDR2 FQNEAQ (reference sequence). CDR3 sequence: CASSLEGGLSYEQYF. DNA for the CDR3: TGTGCCAGCAGCTTAGAAGGGGGACTATCCTACGAGCAGTACTTC. The entire variable domain, with the rest obtained from reference TRBV7-9 and TRBJ2-7, is as follows: DTGVSQNPRHKITKRGQNVTFRCDPISEHNRLYWYRQTLGQGPEFLTYFQNEAQLEKSRLLSDRFSAERPKGSFSTLEIQRTEQGDSAMYLCASSLEGGLSYEQYFGPGTRLTVT.

J is TRBJ2-7 and V is TRBV2; 8 bases line up with TRBD1. Trimming took 6 bases from V and 8 from J; bases not matched to a gene: 15. This CDR3 comprises 15 residues. Germline V CDR1 and CDR2: SNHLY, FYNNEI. The CDR3 nucleotides read TGTGCCAGCAGCAGAATAGACAGGGGCGCCATCAAGCAGTACTTC. It translates to CASSRIDRGAIKQYF. Full variable domain (outside the CDR3, taken from reference TRBV2 and TRBJ2-7): EPEVTQTPSHQVTQMGQEVILRCVPISNHLYFYWYRQILGQKVEFLVSFYNNEISEKSEIFDDQFSVERPDGSNFTLKIRSTKLEDSAMYFCASSRIDRGAIKQYFGPGTRLTVT.

This clone was seen repeatedly, ten times or more. The CDR3 DNA reads TGTGCCAGCAGTTACGGGACAGGTCGGGCCCTCCACTTT. This translates into CASSYGTGRALHF. The gene calls are TRBV6-6 and TRBJ1-6; 8 bases line up with TRBD1. The CDR3 covers 13 residues. The junction had 5 bases not matched to a gene; V was cut back by 2 bases and J by 14 bases. From germline, CDR1 is MNHNY and CDR2 SVGAGI (reference sequence).

V is TRBV7-2 and J is TRBJ2-7; 9 positions agree with TRBD1. Germline CDR1 and CDR2: SGHTA and FQGNSA. The CDR3 is 15 amino acids. J lost 5 bases, V lost 4 bases, and 9 bases had no gene match. The DNA for the CDR3 is TGTGCCAGCAGCTCAAGGGGACAGGGATACAACGAGCAGTACTTC. Its protein is CASSSRGQGYNEQYF.

The rearrangement links TRBV4-3 to TRBJ2-4; 10 bases are shared with TRBD2. V trimming: 5 bases; J trimming: 8 bases; junction bases outside the gene matches: 9. The V gene's germline CDR1 is LGHNA and CDR2 YSLEER. The CDR3 contains 15 residues. The chain's CDR3 is CASSFGAGGRDIQYF. CDR3 DNA sequence: TGCGCCAGCAGCTTCGGAGCGGGAGGGCGAGACATTCAGTACTTC.

The chain uses TRBV12-5 and TRBJ2-2; 8 bases map to TRBD1. Germline trimming cut 1 base from V and 3 bases from J; bases unmatched to any gene: 10. The CDR3 contains 18 residues. Germline assignment: CDR1 LGHNT and CDR2 FRNRAP. The CDR3 here is CASGLAGTGYPDTGELFF. The CDR3 DNA is TGTGCTAGTGGTTTGGCGGGGACAGGCTATCCGGACACCGGGGAGCTGTTTTTT.

The genes are TRBV2 and TRBJ2-7; D may be TRBD2 (5 bases). V was pared by 7 bases and J by 0 bases, with 19 bases between. The CDR3 spans 16 residues. CDR1 is SNHLY, CDR2 FYNNEI, per germline. The CDR3 is CASTGELGTSSYEQYF. CDR3 DNA: TGTGCCAGCACCGGGGAGTTAGGTACGAGCTCCTACGAGCAGTACTTC.

This clone was found once. The chain carries TRBV5-1 and TRBJ1-1, with 10 bases matching TRBD1. The V segment lost 4 bases and the J segment 5 bases; nucleotides outside the gene matches: 5. This CDR3 spans 14 amino acids. Germline CDR1 SGHRS, CDR2 YFSETQ. CDR3: CASSTGQGRTEAFF. Here the CDR3 DNA reads TGCGCCAGCAGCACGGGACAGGGGAGGACTGAAGCTTTCTTT. The full variable domain, rest sourced from reference TRBV5-1 and TRBJ1-1, is KAGVTQTPRYLIKTRGQQVTLSCSPISGHRSVSWYQQTPGQGLQFLFEYFSETQRNKGNFPGRFSGRQFSNSRSEMNVSTLELGDSALYLCASSTGQGRTEAFFGQGTRLTVV.

This rearrangement joins TRBV30 to TRBJ2-7; TRBD1 is a possible D gene (6 bases). Trimming took off 7 bases at V and 1 base at J, with 11 bases between the two ends. The germline V gene encodes CDR1 GTSNPN and CDR2 SVGIG (reference sequence). CDR3 length: 12 residues. This CDR3 reads CAYDGTSYEQYF. For the CDR3, the DNA is TGTGCCTACGACGGGACATCCTACGAGCAGTACTTC.

This rearrangement joins TRBV11-2 to TRBJ1-5; D not certain. This CDR3 contains 13 residues. Trimming left V 5 bases short and J 7 bases short, with 12 bases between. Germline CDR1 SGHAT, CDR2 FQNNGV. The CDR3 DNA follows: TGTGCCAGCAGCGCCAGCAGTGGACAGCCCCAGCATTTT. Its protein product is CASSASSGQPQHF. Full variable domain (rest looked up from reference TRBV11-2 and TRBJ1-5): EAGVAQSPRYKIIEKRQSVAFWCNPISGHATLYWYQQILGQGPKLLIQFQNNGVVDDSQLPKDRFSAERLKGVDSTLKIQPAKLEDSAVYLCASSASSGQPQHFGDGTRLSIL.

The chain links TRBV3-1 (or the pseudogene TRBV3-2) to TRBJ1-2; no reliable D call. Trimming removed 3 bases at V and 1 base at J, with 12 bases between. The CDR3 is 15 residues long. Per germline, CDR1 LGHDT and CDR2 YNNKEL (reference sequence). CDR3 nucleotides: TGTGCCAGCAGCCACACCGGGTCCATTAACTATGGCTACACCTTC. Translating gives CASSHTGSINYGYTF.

The chain recombines TRBV7-2 with TRBJ2-3, with D maybe TRBD2 (6 bases). Germline values: CDR1 SGHTA, CDR2 FQGNSA. V lost 5 bases, J lost 9 bases, and 12 bases lay in between. This CDR3 has 12 amino acids. CDR3 in amino acids: CASSPGGGTQYF. The CDR3 DNA reads as TGTGCCAGCAGCCCCGGGGGTGGGACGCAGTATTTT.

This chain joins TRBV29-1 and TRBJ2-7, with unresolved D. Between the trimmed V and J ends, which lost 7 bases and 2 bases, there was a span of 15 bases. Germline values: CDR1 SQVTM, CDR2 ANQGSEA. There are 13 residues in the CDR3. Here the CDR3 DNA reads TGCAGCGCCACAGAGATATCAACCTACGAGCAGTACTTC. Translated: CSATEISTYEQYF.

CDR3 in DNA: TGTGCCAGCAGTTCAACTAGCGCGAATGAGCAGTTCTTC. This translates into CASSSTSANEQFF. The chain carries TRBV12-3 or TRBV12-4 and TRBJ2-1, with TRBD2 matching 7 bases. The CDR3 contains 13 residues. V dropped 4 bases and J dropped 7; count of bases not matched to a gene: 4.

The chain recombines TRBV7-2 with TRBJ2-5; TRBD1 agrees at 12 bases. The ends lost 0 bases at V and 4 bases at J; junction bases unmatched: 6. This CDR3 spans 17 amino acids. Per germline, CDR1 SGHTA and CDR2 FQGNSA. The CDR3 DNA reads as TGTGCCAGCAGCTTAGCGGGACAGGGGGCGCCCCGAGAGACCCAGTACTTC. Translated, it gives CASSLAGQGAPRETQYF.

The chain recombines TRBV4-1 with TRBJ2-3; the D is unclear. Germline V gene lookup returns CDR1 MGHRA and CDR2 YSYEKL. Trimming removed 4 bases from V and 4 bases from J, with 9 bases in between. The CDR3 length is 13 residues. The CDR3 bases are TGCGCCAGCAGCCCCCGCTCCGCAGATACGCAGTATTTT. Its protein is CASSPRSADTQYF.

This chain connects TRBV6-5 to TRBJ2-1; D is perhaps TRBD2 (7 bases). The CDR3 extends over 15 amino acids. Germline V CDR1 and CDR2: MNHEY, SVGAGI. Trimming left V 1 base short and J 8 bases short, with 15 bases between. CDR3 DNA: TGTGCCAGCAGTTACTTCCAAGGGGGGGCGGATGAGCAGTTCTTC. Amino acid sequence: CASSYFQGGADEQFF.

This sequence joins TRBV5-1 and TRBJ2-5, with D perhaps matching TRBD2 (6 bases). Deletions cut 7 bases from V and 3 bases from J, with 19 bases between. The germline V gene has CDR1 SGHRS and CDR2 YFSETQ. The CDR3 length is 15 residues. The CDR3: CASQRGGTEKETQYF. The DNA of the CDR3 is TGCGCCAGCCAGCGTGGAGGGACGGAAAAAGAGACCCAGTACTTC.